These 5 T cell receptor beta chains were all obtained from the same sample, sequenced in a study of OX40 agonist ivuxolimab in advanced cancers. Generated by immunoSEQ multiplex PCR, the TCRdb table keeps only in-frame clones and is missing some. The sample contains around 94,000 clones, around 91% of which appear only once. This sample comprised CD4+ or CD8+ T cells sorted from blood, obtained in a trial of the OX40 agonist ivuxolimab. Every receptor here comes from an adult with an advanced solid tumor such as melanoma, head and neck, liver or kidney cancer.

This clone was detected only once. CDR3: CAINVGGATDTQYF. The DNA for the CDR3 is TGTGCCATCAACGTGGGGGGGGCAACAGATACGCAGTATTTT. The chain combines TRBV10-3 with TRBJ2-3, with D possibly matching TRBD2 (7 bases). Germline CDR1 is ENHRY and CDR2 is SYGVKD. V shed 7 bases and J shed 3 bases, with 14 bases lying between them. The CDR3 contains 14 residues.

This chain uses TRBV15 with TRBJ2-5; D gene uncertain. The CDR3 loop spans 14 amino acids. Germline V CDR1 and CDR2: LNHNV, YYDKDF (reference sequence). The ends were cut back, 1 base at V and 1 base at J, with 7 bases in the middle. The DNA of the CDR3 is TGTGCCACCAGCAGAGCTTGGTCCCAAGAGACCCAGTACTTC. Translation gives CATSRAWSQETQYF.

With respect to this clone: This sample also contains other DNA sequences that code for the same CDR3. V and J are TRBV7-8 and TRBJ1-1; TRBD1 matches 8 bases. J gave up 1 base and V 3 bases, and 1 base lay outside the gene matches. This CDR3 comprises 14 residues. CDR1 is SGHVS and CDR2 is FQNEAQ in the germline V gene. The CDR3 nucleotides are TGTGCCAGCAGCTTGGGGACAGGGAACACTGAAGCTTTCTTT. Amino acid sequence: CASSLGTGNTEAFF.

V usage is TRBV5-6 and J usage is TRBJ1-6, with TRBD1 matching 8 bases. There are 19 residues in the CDR3. Germline CDR1 SGHDT, CDR2 YYEEEE. Trimming at V came to 1 base and at J to 3 bases, leaving 12 bases not matched to a gene. The CDR3 region has the DNA TGTGCCAGCAGCTTGTCCGGGACAGGCGACTTCGGCTATAATTCACCCCTCCACTTT. Its translation is CASSLSGTGDFGYNSPLHF.

The CDR3 coding sequence is TGCGCCAGCAGCCAAGATCCGCAGGGGAGCTCCTATAATTCACCCCTCCACTTT. Translation: CASSQDPQGSSYNSPLHF. The rearrangement uses TRBV4-3 and TRBJ1-6, with D maybe TRBD1 (6 bases). Trimming pared 0 bases from V and 0 bases from J, leaving 12 bases between. The CDR3 spans 18 residues. In germline, CDR1 is LGHNA, CDR2 YSLEER.